Included here is one TCR beta chain sequence, with context. Its antigen is unknown. Nothing much larger sits one base from this clone, and base qualities are not available. The CDR3 covers 15 residues, taking in both the cysteine and the phenylalanine. The sequence is cut down to CDR3 DNA, 45 bases in frame from base 1. The germline V gene provides CDR1 SGHRS and CDR2 YFSETQ. V ends up 7 bases short and J 4 bases short, with an unmatched junction base count of 11. This specimen belongs to a study of T cell responses to AZD1222 COVID-19 vaccine (dated by TCRdb to about 2021). In the study overall: AZD1222 recipients with second doses at about 4 weeks or about 12 weeks were pooled, because spike-specific TCR depth and breadth did not differ between schedules. TCR sequencing covered 230 or so trial participants: 207 given two doses of AZD1222 and approximately 25 given two doses of MenACWY control vaccine. Trial participants were enrolled by age into subgroups of 18-55, 56-69 and 70-plus years, and around 150, 29 and 61 TCR-sequenced participants, respectively, were included in these subgroups.

The CDR3 regions of human TCRbeta chains were analyzed by immunosequencing. The study's own analysis went as follows. TCRs in the repertoires were matched against a reference library of SARS-CoV-2-specific TCRs that had been generated with the MIRA antigen-specificity platform. Breadth was defined as the fraction of unique TCRs that were SARS-CoV-2-associated. Depth was defined as the fraction of total T cells that were SARS-CoV-2-associated. Using the MIRA data, each spike-specific TCR was assigned both to the spike region to which the TCR was reactive and to a CD4 or CD8 class. Log10-transformed breadth and depth values were compared by one-way ANOVA with Sidak's multiple comparisons tests. TCRdb holds this immuneACCESS table with in-frame rearrangements only. Some clones are missing; in checked studies, unresolved V genes explain under half, and the rest has no known cause. From that table come the V and J calls and clone size; the DNA was used to work out D and trimming. A total of 130,000 to 150,000 clones appear in this sample, about 87% of them only once. Of the sample, about 15% is held by the ten largest clones.

The sample's time point label is to be understood as: baseline before first vaccination. Vaccinee samples came from UK trials COV001 and COV002, including a single-blind randomized controlled phase 2/3 trial of AZD1222 (ChAdOx1 nCoV-19) in healthy adults. Trial participant PBMC samples were collected at day 0 and day 28 after the second dose for TCRbeta chain sequencing. Overall study outcomes, separate from this receptor: Only a handful of AZD1222 recipients were SARS-CoV-2 seropositive at baseline, limiting conclusions about previously exposed vaccinees. Participants were mostly white British and included more females than males, and it was suggested by the authors that clonal diversity may have been underestimated. In the small 56-69-year group, the increase in depth fell short of significance, most likely because of low power. After two AZD1222 doses, spike-specific TCR breadth and depth were significantly higher than at day 0 and than in MenACWY recipients. Vaccine-associated CD4 TCRs spanned the whole spike protein, with dominant responses in regions 160-218 and 743-854. Reportedly, almost half of the unique spike-specific TCRs recognized epitopes lying outside the regions that are mutated in the B.1.351 and B.1.1.7 variants. Because no day 14 peak-response samples were available, the repertoires could be characterized only after the peak T cell response.

The sequenced sample was peripheral blood, obtained on day 0 of AZD1222 vaccination. In this chain, TRBV5-1 is recombined with TRBJ2-1; 7 of the junction bases match TRBD1. The TCR originated in an adult in good health. CDR3 reads: CASLQGDRFYNEQFF. The DNA sequence is TGCGCCAGCCTCCAGGGGGATCGATTTTACAATGAGCAGTTCTTC.